This paragraph covers one TCR beta chain sequence. As yet, its antigen is unknown. The data stem from a study of cytomegalovirus exposure and HLA in healthy donors. Study results and limitations: Across donors, presence/absence analyses took sequencing depth to be roughly uniform.

CDR3 length equals 15 residues. Germline V gene lookup returns CDR1 SGHAT and CDR2 FQNNGV. V was clipped by 3 bases and J by 4 bases; unmatched bases: 6. It was with 60 Vbeta and 13 Jbeta primers that the PCR ran. Assay: immunoSEQ multiplex PCR; the TCRdb copy retains only in-frame clones and omits some. Of around 130,000 clones detected, roughly two thirds appear once; the ten largest clones hold 1.5% to 2%. The clonotype was recovered from a man aged 30 to 45 in good health and CMV-seropositive. The genes are TRBV11-2 and TRBJ2-7; 10 bases align to TRBD1. The sample comprised PBMCs. The chain's CDR3 is CASSFSGQGPYEQYF. As DNA, the CDR3 is TGTGCCAGCAGCTTCTCGGGACAGGGGCCTTACGAGCAGTACTTC.